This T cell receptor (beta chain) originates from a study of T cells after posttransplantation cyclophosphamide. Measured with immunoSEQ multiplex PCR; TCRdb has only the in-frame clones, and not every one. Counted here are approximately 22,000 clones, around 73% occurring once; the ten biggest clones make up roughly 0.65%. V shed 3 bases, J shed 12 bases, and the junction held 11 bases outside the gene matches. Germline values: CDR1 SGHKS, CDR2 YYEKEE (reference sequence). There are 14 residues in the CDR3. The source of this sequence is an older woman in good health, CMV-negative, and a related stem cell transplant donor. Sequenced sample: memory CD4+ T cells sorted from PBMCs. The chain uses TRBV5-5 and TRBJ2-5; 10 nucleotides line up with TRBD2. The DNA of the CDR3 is TGTGCCAGCAGCTCGGGAGGTAGCGGGAGGCCGGAGTACTTC. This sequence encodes CASSSGGSGRPEYF.